This T cell receptor (beta chain) was found in a study of blood T cell repertoires in COVID-19. On the study more broadly: The study drew acute and convalescent COVID-19 samples from the United States, Italy and Spain. Sample material is recorded as cDNA or gDNA derived from T cells, B-cell-depleted T cells, or PBMCs.

Original processing methods: Amplification with reference gene primers provided the estimates of nucleated cell counts. The data were produced by immunoSEQ multiplex PCR, yet TCRdb's version contains in-frame clones alone and is incomplete. Clone size and the V and J calls come from that table; the DNA yielded D and trimming. The top ten hold about 5.7% of the sample, which has about 190,000 clones, 83% seen once. V lost 6 bases and J lost 10; bases outside the gene matches: 13. This CDR3 has 13 residues. Germline loops: CDR1 SQVTM, CDR2 ANQGSEA. The chain employs TRBV29-1 and TRBJ1-2; 8 bases line up with TRBD1. Material for sequencing was peripheral blood. This sequence was found in a woman aged 35 to 49 with acute or convalescent COVID-19. This CDR3 is CSVDGQGSSDYTF. The CDR3, as DNA: TGCAGCGTCGATGGACAGGGTAGTTCGGACTACACCTTC. Drawing the rest from reference TRBV29-1 and TRBJ1-2, the complete variable domain is SAVISQKPSRDICQRGTSLTIQCQVDSQVTMMFWYRQQPGQSLTLIATANQGSEATYESGFVIDKFPISRPNLTFSTLTVSNMSPEDSSIYLCSVDGQGSSDYTFGSGTRLTVV.